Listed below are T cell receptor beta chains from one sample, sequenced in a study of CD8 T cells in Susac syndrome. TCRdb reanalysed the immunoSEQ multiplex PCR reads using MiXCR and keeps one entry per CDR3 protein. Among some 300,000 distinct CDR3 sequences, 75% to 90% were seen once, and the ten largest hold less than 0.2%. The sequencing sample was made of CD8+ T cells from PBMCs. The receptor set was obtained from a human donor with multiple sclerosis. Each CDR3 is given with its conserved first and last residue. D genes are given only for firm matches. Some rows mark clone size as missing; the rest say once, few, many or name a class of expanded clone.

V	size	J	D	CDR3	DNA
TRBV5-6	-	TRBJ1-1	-	CASSLEAGLGTEAFF	TGTGCCAGCAGCTTGGAGGCAGGGCTGGGCACTGAAGCTTTCTTT
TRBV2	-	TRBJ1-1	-	CASSEGRLNTEAFF	TGTGCCAGCAGTGAAGGGAGGCTGAACACTGAAGCTTTCTTT
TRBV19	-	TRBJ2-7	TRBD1	CASSIGTASGPYEQYF	TGTGCCAGTAGTATCGGGACAGCCTCGGGACCCTACGAGCAGTACTTC
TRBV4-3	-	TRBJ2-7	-	CASSQDLAALSPYEQYF	TGCGCCAGCAGCCAAGATTTGGCAGCACTAAGTCCCTACGAGCAGTACTTC
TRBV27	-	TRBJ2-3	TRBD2	CASSPGVAGVADTQYF	TGTGCCAGCAGCCCGGGGGTTGCGGGAGTCGCAGATACGCAGTATTTT
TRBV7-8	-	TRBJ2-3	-	CASSPGAGESGDTQYF	TGTGCCAGCAGCCCAGGGGCGGGAGAAAGTGGAGATACGCAGTATTTT
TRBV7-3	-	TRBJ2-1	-	CASSLTYYNEQFF	TGTGCCAGCAGCTTAACCTACTACAATGAGCAGTTCTTC
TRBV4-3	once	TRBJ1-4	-	CASSQEENEEKLFF	TGCGCCAGCAGCCAAGAGGAAAATGAGGAAAAACTGTTTTTT
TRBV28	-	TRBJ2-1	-	CASSLWADSSYNEQFF	TGTGCCAGCAGTCTCTGGGCCGATAGCTCCTACAATGAGCAGTTCTTC
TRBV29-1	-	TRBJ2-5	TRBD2	CSAAASGKAQYF	TGCAGCGCCGCGGCTAGCGGGAAGGCCCAGTACTTC
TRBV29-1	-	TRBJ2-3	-	CSVPDTQYF	TGCAGCGTACCCGATACGCAGTATTTT
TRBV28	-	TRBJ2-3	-	CASSLGVSEGVPDTQYF	TGTGCCAGCAGTTTGGGGGTATCTGAGGGGGTACCAGATACGCAGTATTTT
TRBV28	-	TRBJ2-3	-	CASSLIDTQYF	TGTGCCAGCAGTTTAATAGATACGCAGTATTTT
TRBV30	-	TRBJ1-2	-	CAWSSGTLTSNTF	TGTGCCTGGAGTTCCGGGACTCTAACCTCTAACACCTTC
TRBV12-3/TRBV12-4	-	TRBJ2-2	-	CASRVLRGVQATGELFF	TGTGCCAGCAGAGTACTCCGCGGGGTTCAGGCCACCGGGGAGCTGTTTTTT
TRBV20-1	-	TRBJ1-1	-	CSARVQNTEAFF	TGCAGTGCTAGAGTGCAGAACACTGAAGCTTTCTTT
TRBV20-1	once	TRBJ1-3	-	CSARRFDSGNTIYF	TGCAGTGCTAGAAGATTCGACTCTGGAAACACCATATATTTT
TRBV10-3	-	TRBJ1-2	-	CAISDNTGYYGYTF	TGTGCCATCAGTGATAATACAGGGTACTATGGCTACACCTTC
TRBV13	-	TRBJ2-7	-	CASSFFRREQYF	TGTGCCAGCAGCTTTTTCAGGCGCGAGCAGTACTTC
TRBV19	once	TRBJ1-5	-	CASSIMKTSSAQHF	TGTGCCAGTAGTATTATGAAAACATCGTCCGCCCAGCATTTT
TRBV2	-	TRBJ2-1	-	CASSERATTFNEQFF	TGTGCCAGCAGTGAACGGGCTACAACTTTCAATGAGCAGTTCTTC
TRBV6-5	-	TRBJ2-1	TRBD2	CASSPTSGGLNEQFF	TGTGCCAGCAGCCCGACTAGCGGGGGGCTTAATGAGCAGTTCTTC
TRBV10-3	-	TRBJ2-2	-	CATANTSGGGELFF	TGTGCCACGGCCAACACCTCCGGGGGCGGGGAGCTGTTTTTT
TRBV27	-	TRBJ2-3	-	CASSSTAFSTDTQYF	TGTGCCAGCAGTTCTACAGCGTTTAGCACAGATACGCAGTATTTT
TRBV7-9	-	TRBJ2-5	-	CASSLLGNPQETQYF	TGTGCCAGCAGCTTGTTGGGGAACCCCCAAGAGACCCAGTACTTC
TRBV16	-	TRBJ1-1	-	CASSQSPGGGTEAFF	TGTGCCAGCAGCCAGTCCCCAGGCGGAGGCACTGAAGCTTTCTTT
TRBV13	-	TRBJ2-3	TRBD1	CASSSGLDLTGSLTDTQYF	TGTGCCAGCAGCTCCGGCCTCGACTTGACAGGGTCCCTCACAGATACGCAGTATTTT
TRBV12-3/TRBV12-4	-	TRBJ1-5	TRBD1	CASSHPDREGQPQHF	TGTGCCAGCAGCCACCCCGACAGGGAGGGTCAGCCCCAGCATTTT
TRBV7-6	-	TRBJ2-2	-	CASSFARGGELFF	TGTGCCAGCAGCTTTGCCCGAGGCGGGGAGCTGTTTTTT
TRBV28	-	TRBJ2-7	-	CASSLRSAEQYF	TGTGCCAGCAGTCTGAGAAGCGCCGAGCAGTACTTC
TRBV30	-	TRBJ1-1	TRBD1	CARSTGAYTEAFF	TGTGCCCGCTCCACAGGGGCTTACACTGAAGCTTTCTTT
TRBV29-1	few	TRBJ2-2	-	CSVQAEGGEPFF	TGCAGCGTTCAAGCGGAGGGCGGGGAGCCGTTTTTT
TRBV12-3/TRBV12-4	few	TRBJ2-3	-	CASSLVGPTDTQYF	TGTGCCAGCAGTTTAGTGGGGCCCACAGATACGCAGTATTTT
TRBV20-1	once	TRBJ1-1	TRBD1	CSAIGTATNTEAFF	TGCAGTGCTATCGGGACAGCTACCAACACTGAAGCTTTCTTT
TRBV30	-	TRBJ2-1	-	CAWSVQAHNEQFF	TGTGCCTGGAGTGTACAGGCCCACAATGAGCAGTTCTTC
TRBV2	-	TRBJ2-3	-	CASSEFRLGTDTQYF	TGTGCCAGCAGTGAGTTTAGGCTCGGCACAGATACGCAGTATTTT
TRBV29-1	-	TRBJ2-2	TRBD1	CSASLRGQAGELFF	TGCAGTGCCTCACTTAGGGGGCAGGCCGGGGAGCTGTTTTTT
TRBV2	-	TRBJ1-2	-	CASSEAHLDRLYGYTF	TGTGCCAGCAGTGAAGCCCACTTAGACAGGCTCTATGGCTACACCTTC
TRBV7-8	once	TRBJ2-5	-	CASSFKVDYQETQYF	TGTGCCAGCAGCTTCAAAGTTGACTATCAAGAGACCCAGTACTTC
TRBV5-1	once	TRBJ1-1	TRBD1	CASSGGQGLNTEAFF	TGCGCCAGCAGCGGAGGACAGGGGCTGAACACTGAAGCTTTCTTT
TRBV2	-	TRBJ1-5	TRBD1	CASTADRISNQPQHF	TGTGCCAGCACTGCGGACAGGATTAGCAATCAGCCCCAGCATTTT
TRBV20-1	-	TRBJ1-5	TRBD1	CSARVPGQGVYSNQPQHF	TGCAGTGCTAGAGTTCCCGGACAGGGGGTTTATAGCAATCAGCCCCAGCATTTT
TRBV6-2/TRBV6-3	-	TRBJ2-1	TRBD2	CASRSPGLAGNNEQFF	TGTGCCAGCAGGTCCCCGGGACTAGCGGGAAACAATGAGCAGTTCTTC
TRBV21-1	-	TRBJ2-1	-	CASSKRASGRNEQFF	TGTGCCAGCAGCAAAAGGGCTAGCGGGAGGAATGAGCAGTTCTTC
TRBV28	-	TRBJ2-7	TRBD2	CASLRGLAGDEQYF	TGTGCCAGCCTGCGGGGACTAGCGGGAGACGAGCAGTACTTC
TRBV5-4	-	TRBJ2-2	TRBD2	CASSPYRTSGTYTGELFF	TGTGCCAGCAGCCCATACCGGACTAGCGGGACCTACACCGGGGAGCTGTTTTTT
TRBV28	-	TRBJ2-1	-	CASSSPLQANEQFF	TGTGCCAGCAGTTCTCCCTTACAAGCCAATGAGCAGTTCTTC
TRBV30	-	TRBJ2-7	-	CAWSLWTQQYF	TGTGCCTGGAGTCTGTGGACGCAGCAGTACTTC